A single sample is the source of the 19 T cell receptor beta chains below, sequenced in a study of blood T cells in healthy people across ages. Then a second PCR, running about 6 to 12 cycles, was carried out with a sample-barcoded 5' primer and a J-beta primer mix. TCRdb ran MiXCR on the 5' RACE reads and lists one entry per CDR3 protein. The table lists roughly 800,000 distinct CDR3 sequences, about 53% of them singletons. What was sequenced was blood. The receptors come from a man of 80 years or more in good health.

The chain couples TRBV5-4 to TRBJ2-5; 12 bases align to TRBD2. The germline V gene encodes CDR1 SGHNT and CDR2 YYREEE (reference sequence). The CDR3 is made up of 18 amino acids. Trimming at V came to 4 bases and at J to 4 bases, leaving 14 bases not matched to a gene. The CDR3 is CASSLPPGTSGRLETQYF. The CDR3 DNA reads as TGTGCCAGCAGCCTACCTCCAGGCACTAGCGGGAGGTTAGAGACCCAGTACTTC.

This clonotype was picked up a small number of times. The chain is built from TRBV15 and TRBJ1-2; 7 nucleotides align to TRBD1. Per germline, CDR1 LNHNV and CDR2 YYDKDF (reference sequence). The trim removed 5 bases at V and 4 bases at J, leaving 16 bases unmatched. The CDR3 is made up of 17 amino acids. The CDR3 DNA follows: TGTGCCACCAGCCTCCCGGGACAGCAACTTTTACCCTATGGCTACACCTTC. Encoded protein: CATSLPGQQLLPYGYTF.

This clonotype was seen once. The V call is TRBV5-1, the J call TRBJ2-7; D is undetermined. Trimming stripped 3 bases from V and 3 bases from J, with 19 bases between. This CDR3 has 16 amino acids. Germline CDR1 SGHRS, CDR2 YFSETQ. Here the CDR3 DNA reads TGCGCCAGCAGCTCTGGAACTGCTACAGCAGGCTACGAGCAGTACTTC. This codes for CASSSGTATAGYEQYF.

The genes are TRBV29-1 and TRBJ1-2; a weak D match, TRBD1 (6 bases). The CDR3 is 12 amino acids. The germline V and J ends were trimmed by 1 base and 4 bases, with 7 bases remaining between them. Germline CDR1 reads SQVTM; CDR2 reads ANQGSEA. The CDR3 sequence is CSVEGGAYGYTF. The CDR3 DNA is TGCAGCGTTGAAGGGGGGGCCTATGGCTACACCTTC.

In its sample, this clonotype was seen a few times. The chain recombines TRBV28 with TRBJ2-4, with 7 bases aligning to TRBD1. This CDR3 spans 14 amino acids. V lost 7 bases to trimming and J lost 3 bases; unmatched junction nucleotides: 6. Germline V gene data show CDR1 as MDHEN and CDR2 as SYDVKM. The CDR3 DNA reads TGTGCCAGCACGCGTCAGGGGGACAAAAACATTCAGTACTTC. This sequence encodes CASTRQGDKNIQYF. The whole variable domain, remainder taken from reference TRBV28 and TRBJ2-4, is DVKVTQSSRYLVKRTGEKVFLECVQDMDHENMFWYRQDPGLGLRLIYFSYDVKMKEKGDIPEGYSVSREKKERFSLILESASTNQTSMYLCASTRQGDKNIQYFGAGTRLSVL.

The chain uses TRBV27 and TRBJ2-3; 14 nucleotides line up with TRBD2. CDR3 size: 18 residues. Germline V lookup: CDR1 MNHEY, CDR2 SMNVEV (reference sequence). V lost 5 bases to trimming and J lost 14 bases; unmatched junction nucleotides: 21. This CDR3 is CASSPTLGLAGVERYAYF. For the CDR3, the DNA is TGTGCCAGCAGTCCTACCCTGGGACTAGCGGGAGTTGAAAGATACGCGTATTTT.

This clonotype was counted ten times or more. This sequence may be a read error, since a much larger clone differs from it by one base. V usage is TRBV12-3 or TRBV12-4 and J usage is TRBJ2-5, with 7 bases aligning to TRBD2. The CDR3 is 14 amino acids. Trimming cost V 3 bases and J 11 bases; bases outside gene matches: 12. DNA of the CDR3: TGTGCCAGCAGTTTTGGGGGGGGGAACAATGAGCAGTACTTC. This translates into CASSFGGGNNEQYF.

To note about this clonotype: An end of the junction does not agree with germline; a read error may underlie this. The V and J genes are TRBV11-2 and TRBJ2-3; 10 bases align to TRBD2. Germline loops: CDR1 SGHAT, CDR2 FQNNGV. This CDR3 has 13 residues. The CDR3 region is CASGLAGGRYAYF. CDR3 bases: TGTGCCAGCGGCTTAGCGGGAGGACGATACGCGTATTTT.

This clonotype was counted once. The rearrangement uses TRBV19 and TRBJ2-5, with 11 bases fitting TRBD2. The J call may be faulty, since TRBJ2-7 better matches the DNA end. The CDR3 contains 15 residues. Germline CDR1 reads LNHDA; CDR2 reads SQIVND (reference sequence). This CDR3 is CASSEPTSGIYEQYF. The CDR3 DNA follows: TGTGCCAGTAGCGAACCGACTAGCGGGATTTACGAGCAGTACTTC.

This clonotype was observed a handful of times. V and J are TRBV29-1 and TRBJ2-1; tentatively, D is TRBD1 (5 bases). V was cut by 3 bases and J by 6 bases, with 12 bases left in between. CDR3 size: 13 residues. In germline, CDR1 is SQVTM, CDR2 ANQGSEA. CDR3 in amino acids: CSVDRDQTNEQFF. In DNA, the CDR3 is TGCAGCGTTGACAGGGATCAAACCAATGAGCAGTTCTTC.

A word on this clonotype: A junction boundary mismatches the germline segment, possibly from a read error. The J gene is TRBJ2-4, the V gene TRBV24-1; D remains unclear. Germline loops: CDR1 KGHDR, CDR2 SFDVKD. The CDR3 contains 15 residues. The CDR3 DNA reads TGTACCACCAGTGGTCATGGACGGGCCCAAAACATTCAGTACTTC. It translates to CTTSGHGRAQNIQYF.

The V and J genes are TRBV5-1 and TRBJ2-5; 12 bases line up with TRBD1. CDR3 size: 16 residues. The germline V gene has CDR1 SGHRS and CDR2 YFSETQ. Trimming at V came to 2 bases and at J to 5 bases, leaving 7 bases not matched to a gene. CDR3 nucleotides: TGCGCCAGCAGCTTTCGCCGGGACAGGGGGCAGGAGACCCAGTACTTC. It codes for CASSFRRDRGQETQYF.

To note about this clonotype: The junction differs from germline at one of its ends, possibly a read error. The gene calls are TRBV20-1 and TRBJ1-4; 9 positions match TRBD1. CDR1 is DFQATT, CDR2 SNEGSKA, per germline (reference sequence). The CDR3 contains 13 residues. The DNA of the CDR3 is TGCAGCGGGAAACAGGGGGCGCGTGAAAAACCGTTTTTT. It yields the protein CSGKQGAREKPFF.

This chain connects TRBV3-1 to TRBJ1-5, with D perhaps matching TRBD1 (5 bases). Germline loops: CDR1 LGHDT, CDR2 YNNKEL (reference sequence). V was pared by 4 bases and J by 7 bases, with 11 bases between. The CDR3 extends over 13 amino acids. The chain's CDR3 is CASSRGQVQPQHF. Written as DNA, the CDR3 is TGTGCCAGCAGCCGGGGCCAAGTCCAGCCCCAGCATTTT.

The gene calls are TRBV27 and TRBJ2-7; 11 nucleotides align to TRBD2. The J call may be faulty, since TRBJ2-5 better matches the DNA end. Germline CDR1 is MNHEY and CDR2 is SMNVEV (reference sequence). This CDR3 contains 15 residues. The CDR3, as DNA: TGTGCCAGCAGAGTAGCGGGAGGGCCGATCGAGACCCAGTACTTC. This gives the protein CASRVAGGPIETQYF.

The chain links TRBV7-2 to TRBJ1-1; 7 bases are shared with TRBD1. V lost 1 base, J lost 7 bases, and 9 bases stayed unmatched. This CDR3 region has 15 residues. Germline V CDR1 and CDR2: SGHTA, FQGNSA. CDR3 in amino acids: CASSLGSGTAIEAFF. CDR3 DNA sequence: TGTGCCAGCAGCTTAGGGTCAGGGACAGCTATTGAAGCTTTCTTT.

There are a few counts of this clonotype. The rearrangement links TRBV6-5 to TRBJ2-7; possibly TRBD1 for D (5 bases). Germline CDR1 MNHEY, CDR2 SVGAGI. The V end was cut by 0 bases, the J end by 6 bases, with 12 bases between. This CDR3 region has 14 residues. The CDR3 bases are TGTGCCAGCAGTTACTCGAGGCAGGGTGTCGAGCAGTACTTC. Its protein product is CASSYSRQGVEQYF.

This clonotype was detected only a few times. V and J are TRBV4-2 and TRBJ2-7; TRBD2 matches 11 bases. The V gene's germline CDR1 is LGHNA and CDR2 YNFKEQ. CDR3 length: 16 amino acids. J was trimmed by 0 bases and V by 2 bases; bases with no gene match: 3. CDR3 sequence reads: CASSQPGLADSYEQYF. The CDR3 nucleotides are TGTGCCAGCAGCCAACCGGGACTAGCGGACTCCTACGAGCAGTACTTC.

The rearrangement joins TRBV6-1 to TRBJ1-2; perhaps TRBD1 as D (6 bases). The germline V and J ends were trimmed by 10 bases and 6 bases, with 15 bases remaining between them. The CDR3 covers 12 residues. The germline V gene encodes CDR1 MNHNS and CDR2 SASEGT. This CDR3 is CATDRTVNGYTF. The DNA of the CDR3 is TGTGCCACCGATAGGACAGTTAATGGCTACACCTTC.